The entry below gives a single T cell receptor beta chain sequence along with its context. Germline V CDR1 and CDR2: LNHDA, SQIVND (reference sequence). This CDR3 is 13 amino acids long. With 8 bases clipped from V and 5 bases from J, the junction kept 3 bases outside the gene matches. Only in-frame clones appear in the TCRdb table, and some are missing; sequencing was by immunoSEQ multiplex PCR. The sample has about 980,000 clones; approximately 76% are singletons. This record belongs to a study of shared clonotypes between healthy human individuals. The J gene is TRBJ1-6, the V gene TRBV19, with 7 bases that match TRBD1. This TCR was sampled from a man aged 18 to 30 in good health. The sequencing sample was made of memory CD4+ T cells sorted from blood. This sample's subset: CD45RA-negative fraction. The CDR3 coding sequence is TGTGCCAGTGGGACAGCGAATAATTCACCCCTCCACTTT. Translating gives CASGTANNSPLHF.